This T cell receptor (beta chain) was documented in a study of human T cells and chemical hapten exposure. Study summary: Skin of the upper inner arm, approximately 2 cm by approximately 2 cm, received 2% DPC for sensitization. General observations from the study: Correlating positively with patch test score were the PT1 expanded TCR counts.

There are many counts of this clonotype. Its cognate antigen is unknown. Time point denoted: patch test 1, 2 weeks after DPC sensitization. This sample's treatment: therapeutic diphenylcyclopropenone sensitization with weekly scalp DPC. Extraction of total RNA was performed on unfractionated whole blood. V was cut by 2 bases and J by 4 bases, with 17 bases left in between. Per the germline V gene, CDR1 is SGHTS and CDR2 is YDEGEE. The CDR3 extends over 16 amino acids. TCRdb reprocessed the RACE reads with MiXCR, giving one entry per CDR3 protein. This table holds about 120,000 distinct CDR3 sequences, approximately 15% found once.

Material: whole blood, obtained in connection with sensitization to the hapten diphenylcyclopropenone (DPC). J is TRBJ2-3 and V is TRBV5-8; D is perhaps TRBD1 (5 bases). The TCR comes from a man between 18 and 29 years old with alopecia areata. Some clones in this sample may be carry-over from other donors' samples. The CDR3 loop is CASSLFMRQPPDTQYF. DNA of the CDR3: TGTGCCAGCAGCTTATTTATGAGACAGCCGCCAGATACGCAGTATTTT.